The present T cell receptor beta chain was sequenced within a study of T-cell memory formation after mild COVID-19. Whole-study context: TCR clusters were largely donor specific. Study observations and caveats: Contracting clones localized mainly to CM and EM when CD4+ and mainly to EMRA when CD8+. Memory cells collected pre-infection included some clones that later responded, suggesting cross-reactive memory joined. What remained unconfirmed was the SARS-CoV-2 specificity of second-wave clones peaking on day 37.

In TCRdb, the 5' RACE reads were re-called with MiXCR into one record per CDR3 protein. The sample lists 120,000 to 150,000 distinct CDR3 sequences; around 5.8% were seen once. This clonotype was seen a few times. Its antigen is currently unknown. V lost 1 base to trimming and J lost 2 bases, with 17 bases between them. This CDR3 contains 16 residues. Germline values: CDR1 GTSNPN, CDR2 SVGIG (reference sequence). Source material: PBMCs or a T cell subset sorted from them (not recorded which). The receptor comes from an adult woman who had mild COVID-19 (a few samples of this study predate the infection). Cell type and time point are not known. This rearrangement joins TRBV30 to TRBJ1-2, with a tentative D call TRBD1 (6 bases). The CDR3 bases are TGTGCCTGGAGTGACTTGGGACACCACAGCAACTATGGCTACACCTTC. Translating gives CAWSDLGHHSNYGYTF. Full variable domain (rest looked up from reference TRBV30 and TRBJ1-2): SQTIHQWPATLVQPVGSPLSLECTVEGTSNPNLYWYRQAAGRGLQLLFYSVGIGQISSEVPQNLSASRPQDRQFILSSKKLLLSDSGFYLCAWSDLGHHSNYGYTFGSGTRLTVV.